The 9 T cell receptor beta chains presented below share a single source sample, sequenced in a study of shared clonotypes between healthy human individuals. The assay was immunoSEQ multiplex PCR, and TCRdb's table has in-frame clones only and misses some. The profile covers 650,000 to 800,000 clones, with about 92% appearing a single time and about 24% taken by the ten largest. Positively selected for CCR7, the CD45RO-negative cells used as naive CD8 cells excluded terminally differentiated effector memory CD45RA+ cells. The specimen was naive CD8+ T cells sorted from blood. All receptors come from a young man in good health.

The table lists this clone with a count of one. V is TRBV27 and J is TRBJ2-7; TRBD2 is a possible D gene (5 bases). The CDR3 runs to 13 residues. The germline CDR1 and CDR2 sequences are MNHEY and SMNVEV (reference sequence). Between the trimmed V and J ends, which lost 3 bases and 3 bases, there was a span of 9 bases. The CDR3 spells CASSFGEGYEQYF. Written as DNA, the CDR3 is TGTGCCAGCAGTTTTGGTGAGGGCTACGAGCAGTACTTC.

This clone was observed once. V usage is TRBV4-1 and J usage is TRBJ1-5; 7 bases line up with TRBD1. Trimming removed 1 base from V and 4 bases from J; junction bases left unmatched: 7. Germline V gives CDR1 MGHRA, CDR2 YSYEKL. CDR3 size: 16 residues. CDR3 region: CASSQGDREGNQPQHF. Here the CDR3 DNA reads TGCGCCAGCAGCCAAGGTGACAGGGAGGGAAATCAGCCCCAGCATTTT.

The CDR3 DNA follows: TGTGCCAGCAGCGCCCTGACGGGGGTAACATATGGCTACACCTTC. Translating it yields CASSALTGVTYGYTF. The chain is built from TRBV13 and TRBJ1-2; D possibly corresponds to TRBD1 (5 bases). CDR1 is PRHDT and CDR2 is FYEKMQ in the germline V gene (reference sequence). This CDR3 is 15 amino acids long. With 5 bases removed from V and 5 bases from J, the gap between germline ends came to 18 bases.

The chain employs TRBV6-1 and TRBJ2-5; 8 bases agree with TRBD2. With 1 base clipped from V and 1 base from J, the junction kept 2 bases outside the gene matches. CDR1 and CDR2 from the germline V gene are MNHNS and SASEGT. There are 15 residues in the CDR3. The DNA of the CDR3 is TGTGCCAGCAGTGAAGAGGCGGGAGGCCAAGAGACCCAGTACTTC. As protein: CASSEEAGGQETQYF.

This chain links TRBV6-1 with TRBJ2-3; possible D gene TRBD2, 5 bases. CDR1 MNHNS and CDR2 SASEGT come from the germline V gene. This CDR3 is 14 amino acids long. The V end lost 0 bases, the J end lost 2 bases, and 6 bases lay between the germline ends. CDR3 region: CASSEASVTDTQYF. The DNA of the CDR3 is TGTGCCAGCAGTGAAGCTAGCGTCACAGATACGCAGTATTTT.

The chain has TRBV7-9 and TRBJ2-7, with TRBD1 matching over 7 bases. Germline V gene data show CDR1 as SEHNR and CDR2 as FQNEAQ (reference sequence). CDR3 length: 14 amino acids. J was trimmed by 2 bases and V by 3 bases; bases with no gene match: 4. CDR3 DNA: TGTGCCAGCAGCTTTGCCGGGACAGCCTACGAGCAGTACTTC. Amino acid sequence: CASSFAGTAYEQYF.

The chain couples TRBV28 to TRBJ2-7, with 8 bases matching TRBD2. Germline V gives CDR1 MDHEN, CDR2 SYDVKM. The CDR3 covers 14 residues. The trim removed 2 bases at V and 3 bases at J, leaving 3 bases unmatched. The CDR3 loop is CASSLDSGIYEQYF. The CDR3 DNA reads TGTGCCAGCAGTTTAGATAGCGGGATCTACGAGCAGTACTTC.

The chain joins TRBV2 to TRBJ1-1; the D is unclear. The CDR3 contains 14 residues. Trimming left V 4 bases short and J 3 bases short, with 12 bases between. From germline, CDR1 is SNHLY and CDR2 FYNNEI. CDR3 in DNA: TGTGCCAGCAGTGGTACAGCCGGGTACACTGAAGCTTTCTTT. Protein: CASSGTAGYTEAFF. Combining the CDR3 with reference TRBV2 and TRBJ1-1 gives the whole variable domain EPEVTQTPSHQVTQMGQEVILRCVPISNHLYFYWYRQILGQKVEFLVSFYNNEISEKSEIFDDQFSVERPDGSNFTLKIRSTKLEDSAMYFCASSGTAGYTEAFFGQGTRLTVV.

This chain links TRBV28 with TRBJ2-5, with TRBD1 identical over 7 bases. The V and J ends lost 5 bases and 4 bases, in that order; junction bases with no gene match: 13. CDR3 size: 16 residues. CDR1 and CDR2 (germline): MDHEN, SYDVKM. The CDR3 sequence: CASSPVLRGMRETQYF. Here the CDR3 DNA reads TGTGCCAGCAGTCCAGTTCTCAGGGGGATGAGAGAGACCCAGTACTTC.